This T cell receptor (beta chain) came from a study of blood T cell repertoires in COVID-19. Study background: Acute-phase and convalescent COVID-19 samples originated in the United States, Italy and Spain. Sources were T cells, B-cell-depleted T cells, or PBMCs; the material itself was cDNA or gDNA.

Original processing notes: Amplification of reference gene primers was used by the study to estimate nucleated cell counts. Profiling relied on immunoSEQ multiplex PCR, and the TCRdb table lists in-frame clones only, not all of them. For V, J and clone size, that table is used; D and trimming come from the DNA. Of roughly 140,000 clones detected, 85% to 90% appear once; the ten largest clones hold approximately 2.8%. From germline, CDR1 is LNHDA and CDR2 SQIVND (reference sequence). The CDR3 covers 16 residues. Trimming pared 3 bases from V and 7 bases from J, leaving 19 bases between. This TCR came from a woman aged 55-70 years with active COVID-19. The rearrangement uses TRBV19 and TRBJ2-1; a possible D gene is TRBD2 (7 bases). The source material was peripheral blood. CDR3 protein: CASSMRGRGGANEQFF. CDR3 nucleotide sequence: TGTGCCAGTAGTATGCGGGGGCGGGGTGGGGCGAATGAGCAGTTCTTC.